These 23 T cell receptor beta chains were all obtained from the same sample, sequenced in a study of T-cell memory formation after mild COVID-19. TCRdb re-called the 5' RACE reads through MiXCR, storing one row per CDR3 protein. This table holds about 420,000 distinct CDR3 sequences, less than 25% found once. Material for sequencing was PBMCs or a T cell subset sorted from them (not recorded which). The receptors here all came from an adult woman who had mild COVID-19 (a few samples of this study predate the infection). Cell type and time point are not known.

The chain carries TRBV6-1 and TRBJ1-6, with 7 bases fitting TRBD1. The CDR3 runs to 15 residues. J lost 6 bases, V lost 3 bases, and 5 bases had no gene match. In germline, CDR1 is MNHNS, CDR2 SASEGT. CDR3 protein: CASSDATGSNSPLHF. In DNA form, the CDR3 reads TGTGCCAGCAGTGACGCGACAGGGAGTAATTCACCCCTCCACTTT.

Only a few counts were recorded for this clonotype. The genes are TRBV7-9 and TRBJ1-3; TRBD1 agrees at 8 bases. Germline V gene lookup returns CDR1 SEHNR and CDR2 FQNEAQ (reference sequence). This CDR3 has 20 residues. Losses at the gene ends were 0 bases for V and 2 bases for J; bases not matched to a gene: 15. The CDR3: CASSLAPWVDREGPGNTIYF. In nucleotides, the CDR3 is TGTGCCAGCAGCTTAGCTCCGTGGGTGGACAGGGAAGGACCTGGAAACACCATATATTTT.

The rearrangement links TRBV7-6 to TRBJ1-4; 11 bases are a match to TRBD1. The CDR3 runs to 15 residues. Trimming took 6 bases from V and 7 from J; bases not matched to a gene: 7. CDR1 is SGHVS and CDR2 is FNYEAQ in the germline V gene. CDR3: CASRRTGGGGEKLFF. The DNA for the CDR3 is TGTGCCAGCAGGCGGACAGGGGGCGGTGGTGAAAAACTGTTTTTT.

The V gene is TRBV7-9, the J gene TRBJ2-7; D is perhaps TRBD1 (6 bases). The CDR3 covers 13 residues. Looked up from germline, CDR1 is SEHNR and CDR2 is FQNEAQ (reference sequence). The V gene lost 5 bases and the J gene lost 1 base, with 9 bases spanning the gap. The CDR3 coding sequence is TGTGCCAGCAGCCACAGGGATTCCTACGAGCAGTACTTC. It is translated as CASSHRDSYEQYF.

V and J are TRBV6-5 and TRBJ2-2; D perhaps matches TRBD2 (6 bases). Trimming removed 4 bases from V and 4 bases from J, with 19 bases in between. Germline V gene lookup returns CDR1 MNHEY and CDR2 SVGAGI. This CDR3 is built from 17 residues. The CDR3 region has the DNA TGTGCCAGCAGTTCCCTGACTAGAGCTCGGCCCACCGGGGAGCTGTTTTTT. It yields the protein CASSSLTRARPTGELFF.

This clonotype was detected a few times. The rearrangement joins TRBV30 to TRBJ2-1; D unresolved. With 3 bases removed from V and 2 bases from J, the gap between germline ends came to 2 bases. Germline V gives CDR1 GTSNPN, CDR2 SVGIG (reference sequence). The CDR3 runs 11 residues. CDR3 in amino acids: CAWSTYNEQFF. CDR3 in DNA: TGTGCCTGGAGCACCTACAATGAGCAGTTCTTC.

In its sample, this clonotype was seen a few times. V and J are TRBV19 and TRBJ2-1; TRBD2 agrees at 11 bases. V trimming: 4 bases; J trimming: 7 bases; junction bases outside the gene matches: 6. The CDR3 is made up of 15 amino acids. CDR1 is LNHDA, CDR2 SQIVND, per germline (reference sequence). The DNA for the CDR3 is TGTGCCAGTAGTAATAGCGGGGGGGGTCCGAATGAGCAGTTCTTC. Protein product: CASSNSGGGPNEQFF.

This clonotype has more than one count but fewer than ten. J is TRBJ1-2 and V is TRBV12-3 or TRBV12-4, with D perhaps matching TRBD1 (5 bases). The CDR3 length is 16 residues. V was shortened by 0 bases and J by 4 bases, with 15 bases between the two germline ends. CDR3 loop: CASSLAPGTPSYGYTF. The CDR3 nucleotides are TGTGCCAGCAGTTTAGCCCCCGGGACGCCATCCTATGGCTACACCTTC.

This clonotype was seen only a few times. CDR3 sequence: CASSSGTRRSTDTQYF. The CDR3 DNA is TGTGCCAGCAGTTCCGGGACTCGACGGAGCACAGATACGCAGTATTTT. The rearrangement uses TRBV12-3 or TRBV12-4 and TRBJ2-3; maybe TRBD2 (6 bases). The CDR3 has 16 residues. Trimming took off 4 bases at V and 0 bases at J, with 14 bases between the two ends.

This clonotype was observed a handful of times. The chain uses TRBV5-6 and TRBJ1-5; no reliable D call. CDR1 SGHDT and CDR2 YYEEEE come from the germline V gene. The V gene lost 1 base and the J gene lost 6 bases, with 17 bases spanning the gap. The CDR3 runs 16 residues. CDR3 DNA sequence: TGTGCCAGCAGCTTGAAGGGCCAGGAAATGGGTCAGCCCCAGCATTTT. Residues: CASSLKGQEMGQPQHF.

The chain has TRBV4-2 and TRBJ2-7; D may match TRBD1 or TRBD2 (5 bases each). Germline V CDR1 and CDR2: LGHNA, YNFKEQ. V was pared by 0 bases and J by 3 bases, with 12 bases between. The CDR3 totals 15 residues. CDR3 protein: CASSQEGTRVYEQYF. The CDR3 region has the DNA TGTGCCAGCAGCCAAGAAGGGACGAGGGTCTACGAGCAGTACTTC.

This clonotype came up once. The chain combines TRBV6-1 with TRBJ2-7; 8 positions match TRBD1. V shed 5 bases and J 6 bases; nucleotides not matched to a gene: 9. Per germline, CDR1 MNHNS and CDR2 SASEGT. This CDR3 comprises 14 residues. In DNA form, the CDR3 reads TGTGCCAGCAGTCCGACAGGGGTCGTCGCCGAGCAGTACTTC. Translated: CASSPTGVVAEQYF.

This clonotype came up many times. V is TRBV29-1 and J is TRBJ2-7; no reliable D call. Germline CDR1 and CDR2: SQVTM and ANQGSEA. The CDR3 is 13 residues long. The V end was cut by 2 bases, the J end by 3 bases, with 11 bases between. Here the CDR3 reads CSVETDLSYEQYF. Here the CDR3 DNA reads TGCAGCGTTGAAACTGACCTCAGCTACGAGCAGTACTTC.

This clonotype has a handful of counts. V gene TRBV6-1 combines with J gene TRBJ2-3; unclear D gene. Trimming took 3 bases from V and 2 from J, leaving 12 bases between them. The CDR3 has 15 residues. Germline assignment: CDR1 MNHNS and CDR2 SASEGT. The CDR3 region has the DNA TGTGCCAGCAGTGACTCTCTTTTGTCCACAGATACGCAGTATTTT. Translating it yields CASSDSLLSTDTQYF.

Many counts were recorded for this clonotype. The CDR3 reads CASSLSRYSYNNTEAFF. In DNA, the CDR3 is TGCGCCAGCAGCTTGAGCCGCTACAGCTACAACAACACTGAAGCTTTCTTT. J is TRBJ1-1 and V is TRBV5-1; D unclear. This CDR3 spans 17 amino acids. Trimming removed 1 base from V and 2 bases from J, with 18 bases in between. Germline CDR1 SGHRS, CDR2 YFSETQ.

This clonotype has more than one count but fewer than ten. The rearrangement joins TRBV7-2 to TRBJ2-5, with TRBD2 as a possible D gene (6 bases). This CDR3 comprises 15 residues. Germline V gene lookup returns CDR1 SGHTA and CDR2 FQGNSA. V was trimmed by 4 bases and J by 4 bases, leaving 16 bases between them. CDR3 loop: CASSSGPGELETQYF. The CDR3 DNA is TGTGCCAGCAGCTCAGGACCGGGAGAGTTAGAGACCCAGTACTTC.

This clonotype was seen repeatedly, ten times or more. This rearrangement joins TRBV29-1 to TRBJ2-5, with unresolved D. The CDR3 is 11 residues long. V was pared by 4 bases and J by 5 bases, with 8 bases between. From germline, CDR1 is SQVTM and CDR2 ANQGSEA. The CDR3 region has the DNA TGCAGCGTTGTAGTCTCCGAGACCCAGTACTTC. Its protein product is CSVVVSETQYF. Based on the CDR3 plus reference TRBV29-1 and TRBJ2-5, the full variable domain is SAVISQKPSRDICQRGTSLTIQCQVDSQVTMMFWYRQQPGQSLTLIATANQGSEATYESGFVIDKFPISRPNLTFSTLTVSNMSPEDSSIYLCSVVVSETQYFGPGTRLLVL.

The chain links TRBV15 to TRBJ1-1; the D is unclear. Deletions cut 8 bases from V and 0 bases from J, with 13 bases between. Germline V lookup: CDR1 LNHNV, CDR2 YYDKDF (reference sequence). This CDR3 has 14 residues. DNA for the CDR3: TGTGCCACCCACGGCGACGGCTTGAACACTGAAGCTTTCTTT. Its translation: CATHGDGLNTEAFF.

The chain uses TRBV15 and TRBJ2-2; 9 bases agree with TRBD1. CDR1 and CDR2 (germline): LNHNV, YYDKDF (reference sequence). This CDR3 region has 15 residues. The V gene end was trimmed by 0 bases and the J gene end by 13 bases; junction bases not matched to a gene: 9. CDR3 residues: CATSRDAQGASGLFF. The CDR3 nucleotides are TGTGCCACCAGCAGAGATGCACAGGGGGCTAGTGGGCTGTTTTTT.

This clonotype has a handful of counts. The V gene is TRBV29-1, the J gene TRBJ2-3; TRBD1 matches 12 bases. The J segment lost 2 bases and the V segment lost 6 bases, leaving 6 bases of the junction unmatched. Per germline, CDR1 SQVTM and CDR2 ANQGSEA. The CDR3 covers 15 residues. The DNA for the CDR3 is TGCAGCGTCCTCGGGACAGGGGGCCCCACAGATACGCAGTATTTT. Translating gives CSVLGTGGPTDTQYF.

This clonotype has more than one count but fewer than ten. The J gene is TRBJ2-7, the V gene TRBV7-6, with D perhaps TRBD2 (5 bases). CDR1 SGHVS and CDR2 FNYEAQ come from the germline V gene. The CDR3 is made up of 15 amino acids. V was cut by 1 base and J by 2 bases, with 12 bases left in between. CDR3 in DNA: TGTGCCAGCAGCTTAGATTCGGGGTTTGCCTACGAGCAGTACTTC. Encoded protein: CASSLDSGFAYEQYF.

The chain uses TRBV10-3 and TRBJ2-7; D perhaps matches TRBD1 (6 bases). Trimming removed 7 bases at V and 2 bases at J, with 12 bases between. This CDR3 has 13 residues. The germline V gene encodes CDR1 ENHRY and CDR2 SYGVKD. The CDR3 DNA is TGTGCCATCACCGGGGACACTACCTACGAGCAGTACTTC. Translating it yields CAITGDTTYEQYF.

This clonotype was counted a few times. CDR3 region: CSAGRQETQYF. As DNA, the CDR3 is TGCAGCGCCGGGAGACAAGAGACCCAGTACTTC. This chain joins TRBV29-1 and TRBJ2-5, with D maybe TRBD2 (6 bases). This CDR3 region has 11 residues. Germline V gene sequence: CDR1 SQVTM, CDR2 ANQGSEA. V shed 7 bases and J shed 2 bases, with 8 bases lying between them.